This TCR beta chain is from a study of T cell repertoires in cytomegalovirus infection. Across the study: A matching HLA type, together with CMV infection, was signaled by public TCR beta signatures. General study results and limits: Identification of carriers of CMV plus the relevant HLA was achieved through cumulative public TCR beta family frequency. CMV-specific TCR beta clonotypes restricted by HLA-C dominated the ex vivo response.

MiXCR, applied by TCRdb to the reads, yields one record per CDR3 protein. The top ten clones hold roughly 15% of a sample with some 440,000 distinct CDR3 sequences, approximately 32% of them seen once. Germline V lookup: CDR1 SGHNT, CDR2 YENEEA. The CDR3 has 15 amino acids. In regard to this clonotype: Its antigen is undetermined. Compared with germline, one end of the junction differs, possibly owing to a read error.

The rearrangement uses TRBV11-3 and TRBJ2-7; tentative D call: TRBD1 (5 bases). The source material was PBMCs. This clonotype was sampled from a human donor in good health (CMV status not recorded). Some clones in this sample may be carry-over from other donors' samples. The CDR3 bases are TGTGCCGGCAGCTTAGCTCAGGGCGGTTCCTACGAGCAGTACTTC. The encoded protein is CAGSLAQGGSYEQYF.